This TCR beta chain was sequenced during a study of cytomegalovirus exposure and HLA in healthy donors. Regarding the study as a whole: The listing of 150 to 200 TCR beta chains classed them as cytomegalovirus-associated. Later analysis revealed greater clonal expansion in HLA-associated TCR beta chains than in equally common others. In most subjects, TCR beta sequences reportedly gave accurate predictions of HLA-A and HLA-B alleles.

Regarding this clone: What it binds is unknown.

Amplification used 60 Vbeta primers and 13 Jbeta primers. Generated by immunoSEQ multiplex PCR, the TCRdb table keeps only in-frame clones and is missing some. The sample lists more than 75,000 clones, 65% to 75% occurring once. Germline V gene sequence: CDR1 MNHNY, CDR2 SVGAGI (reference sequence). The CDR3 sequence is 13 residues long. The V end lost 4 bases, the J end lost 1 base, and 7 bases lay between the germline ends. This chain joins TRBV6-6 and TRBJ2-5; no clear D. This receptor was identified in a man aged 35 to 55 in good health and CMV-seropositive. The specimen sequenced was PBMCs. CDR3 coding DNA: TGTGCCAGCAGTTGGGCAGTCCAAGAGACCCAGTACTTC. Translating gives CASSWAVQETQYF.